This T cell receptor (beta chain) was documented in a study of blood T cells in healthy people across ages. The V gene lost 5 bases and the J gene lost 4 bases, with 9 bases spanning the gap. The CDR3 runs to 12 residues. Germline V gene data show CDR1 as MDHEN and CDR2 as SYDVKM. The authors ran a second PCR of roughly 6 to 12 cycles using a sample-barcoded 5' primer and a J-beta primer mix. Each CDR3 protein gets one entry after TCRdb re-called the 5' RACE reads with MiXCR. The sample shows 790,000 or so distinct CDR3 sequences, 56% of them seen only once. Sequenced material: blood. V usage is TRBV28 and J usage is TRBJ2-7; D not certain. This TCR came from a man aged 40-49 years in good health. CDR3 sequence: CASSGPEYEQYF. The CDR3 DNA sequence: TGTGCCAGCAGTGGTCCAGAATACGAGCAGTACTTC.